This TCR beta chain was recorded in a study of tumour-infiltrating T cells in Burkitt lymphoma. At the level of the study: The Burkitt lymphoma cohort spanned all epidemiological subtypes. Productive clonality predicted overall and progression-free survival.

Per germline, CDR1 SEHNR and CDR2 FQNEAQ (reference sequence). Trimming left V 5 bases short and J 7 bases short, with 11 bases between. The CDR3 is 12 amino acids. With regard to this clone: Its antigen is as yet unknown.

The method was immunoSEQ multiplex PCR; TCRdb's version includes in-frame clones alone and lacks a portion of them. The sample shows tens of thousands of clones, approximately 31% of them seen only once. Study outcomes and limitations: Several public clonotypes were shared across many Burkitt lymphoma patients.

The TCR originated in a human donor with Burkitt lymphoma. Sequenced input: tumor tissue. This chain connects TRBV7-9 to TRBJ1-1; no definite D call. This CDR3 is CASSREPGEAFF. CDR3 in DNA: TGTGCCAGCAGCCGCGAACCGGGTGAAGCTTTCTTT.